These T cell receptor beta chains were read from a single sample in a study of CD8+ T cells in alopecia areata. TCRdb keeps only in-frame clones here, not all; method: immunoSEQ multiplex PCR. The table includes more than 200,000 clones, around 67% detected once. The source material was CD4+ T cells sorted from blood, sampled at week 0. These receptors were collected from a human donor with alopecia areata. CDR3s include the opening cysteine and the closing phenylalanine or tryptophan. Each record gives: V gene, clone size, J gene, D gene, CDR3 DNA, CDR3 protein. A D gene is named only where the DNA matches it firmly. Size tells how often a clone was seen (once, few, many) or the class of an expanded clone, and some rows leave it out.

V: TRBV30
size: once
J: TRBJ2-6
D: .
DNA: TGTGCCTGGAGGGGCCAGGGCCCTGGGGCCAACGTCCTGACTTTC
CDR3: CAWRGQGPGANVLTF

V: TRBV30
size: .
J: TRBJ2-7
D: .
DNA: TGTGCCTGGAGGCGGCTTGGGCGGGCGCCCTCCTACGAGCAGTACTTC
CDR3: CAWRRLGRAPSYEQYF

V: TRBV5-6
size: many
J: TRBJ1-3
D: .
DNA: TGTGCCAGCAGCTACCGATTTGCGGGGGGGAACACCATATATTTT
CDR3: CASSYRFAGGNTIYF

V: TRBV15
size: .
J: TRBJ2-3
D: .
DNA: TGTGCCACCAGCAGAGGTGTGCAGGGGAGAAATACGCAGTATTTT
CDR3: CATSRGVQGRNTQYF

V: TRBV5-4
size: .
J: TRBJ2-5
D: .
DNA: TGTGCCAGCAGGGGACCGAAAGAGACCCAGTACTTC
CDR3: CASRGPKETQYF

V: TRBV5-1
size: few
J: TRBJ2-6
D: .
DNA: TGCGCCAGCAGCTTGGCCAGCTCTGGGGCCAACGTCCTGACTTTC
CDR3: CASSLASSGANVLTF

V: TRBV15
size: once
J: TRBJ2-2
D: .
DNA: TGTGCCACCAGCAGAGACTTAGGGGGGAGCGCCGGGGAGCTGTTTTTT
CDR3: CATSRDLGGSAGELFF

V: TRBV2
size: .
J: TRBJ2-4
D: .
DNA: TGTGCCAGCAGTGATGTGGGTTTAGGCAAAAACATTCAGTACTTC
CDR3: CASSDVGLGKNIQYF

V: TRBV7-2
size: .
J: TRBJ2-3
D: .
DNA: TGTGCCAGCAGCTTAGCGAGGGCAGCAGATACGCAGTATTTT
CDR3: CASSLARAADTQYF

V: TRBV29-1
size: once
J: TRBJ2-5
D: TRBD1
DNA: TGCAGCGTTCGGGACAGGAGCCGCAAGAGGACCCAGTACTTC
CDR3: CSVRDRSRKRTQYF

V: TRBV29-1
size: few
J: TRBJ1-1
D: .
DNA: TGCAGCGTGCAGTCGTTCGCCGTGGGGACTGAAGCTTTCTTT
CDR3: CSVQSFAVGTEAFF

V: TRBV11-2
size: .
J: TRBJ2-1
D: .
DNA: TGTGCCAGCAGCTTAGAAGGACATCGTTACAATGAGCAGTTCTTC
CDR3: CASSLEGHRYNEQFF

V: TRBV7-9
size: .
J: TRBJ2-7
D: .
DNA: TGTGCCAGCAGCTTAGCCGGCGGGACAGCCTACGAGCAGTACTTC
CDR3: CASSLAGGTAYEQYF

V: TRBV14
size: .
J: TRBJ1-5
D: .
DNA: TGTGCCAGCAGCCGTCACCGTAATCAGCCCCAGCATTTT
CDR3: CASSRHRNQPQHF

V: TRBV11-2
size: .
J: TRBJ2-7
D: .
DNA: TGTGCCAGCAGCTCTCCCCGGCTCTCCTACGAGCAGTACTTC
CDR3: CASSSPRLSYEQYF

V: TRBV11-3
size: .
J: TRBJ1-1
D: TRBD1
DNA: TGTGCCAGCAGCCAGGACAGGGTCCGGGCCGAAGCTTTCTTT
CDR3: CASSQDRVRAEAFF

V: TRBV29-1
size: .
J: TRBJ1-1
D: .
DNA: TGCAGCGTCGGGACACTTAATATGAACACTGAAGCTTTCTTT
CDR3: CSVGTLNMNTEAFF

V: TRBV7-9
size: .
J: TRBJ2-5
D: .
DNA: TGTGCCAGCAGCCAAGGGGCCCAAGAGACCCAGTACTTC
CDR3: CASSQGAQETQYF

V: TRBV2
size: .
J: TRBJ1-5
D: .
DNA: TGTGCCAGCAGTGGAGTAGGCGGGCAGCCCCAGCATTTT
CDR3: CASSGVGGQPQHF

V: TRBV29-1
size: .
J: TRBJ2-5
D: .
DNA: TGCAGCGTTGAGGATTTGGGGCAGGTACAGGAGACCCAGTACTTC
CDR3: CSVEDLGQVQETQYF

V: TRBV30
size: .
J: TRBJ1-2
D: .
DNA: TGTGCCTGTGGGCTTAACTATGGCTACACCTTC
CDR3: CACGLNYGYTF

V: TRBV18
size: .
J: TRBJ2-1
D: .
DNA: TGTGCCAGCTCACCACCACAGGGAGCCTACAATGAGCAGTTCTTC
CDR3: CASSPPQGAYNEQFF

V: TRBV4-1
size: .
J: TRBJ2-7
D: .
DNA: TGCGCCAGCAGCCAAGAAGCGCAGGACGTCTACGAGGAGCAGTACTTC
CDR3: CASSQEAQDVYEEQYF

V: TRBV18
size: .
J: TRBJ1-5
D: .
DNA: TGTGCCAGCTCCGCCGGGGGCTGGGGGCAGCCCCAGCATTTT
CDR3: CASSAGGWGQPQHF

V: TRBV30
size: .
J: TRBJ1-4
D: .
DNA: TGTGCCTGGAGGGCAATCGGGGTTACAACTAATGAAAAACTGTTTTTT
CDR3: CAWRAIGVTTNEKLFF

V: TRBV19
size: few
J: TRBJ2-7
D: TRBD1
DNA: TGTGCCAGTAGTATGGGACAGGTGTCCTACGAGCAGTACTTC
CDR3: CASSMGQVSYEQYF

V: TRBV5-1
size: few
J: TRBJ2-3
D: .
DNA: TGCGCCAGCAGCTTGACAGTCGCCACAGATACGCAGTATTTT
CDR3: CASSLTVATDTQYF

V: TRBV7-2
size: .
J: TRBJ2-4
D: TRBD2
DNA: TGTGCCAGCAGCCCACGGCGGACTAGCGGGGGACCCAAAAACATTCAGTACTTC
CDR3: CASSPRRTSGGPKNIQYF

V: TRBV19
size: once
J: TRBJ2-7
D: TRBD2
DNA: TGTGCCAGTAGTGATCCCGGGACTAGCTACTACGAGCAGTACTTC
CDR3: CASSDPGTSYYEQYF

V: TRBV4-3
size: .
J: TRBJ2-3
D: TRBD2
DNA: TGCGCCAGCAGCAAGACTAGCGGGGGAGTTAGCACAGATACGCAGTATTTT
CDR3: CASSKTSGGVSTDTQYF

V: TRBV4-2
size: .
J: TRBJ1-2
D: TRBD1
DNA: TGTGCCAGCAGCCAAGCGGGAGGGGGCGGCTATGGCTACACCTTC
CDR3: CASSQAGGGGYGYTF

V: TRBV18
size: .
J: TRBJ2-5
D: .
DNA: TGTGCCGGCTCACCATATTCTGGCGGGGCCAAACGGGAGACCCGGTACTTC
CDR3: CAGSPYSGGAKRETRYF

V: TRBV11-2
size: once
J: TRBJ2-7
D: .
DNA: TGTGCCAGCAGCCCGCCTGGTCCCAGGGGCAACGAGCAGTACTTC
CDR3: CASSPPGPRGNEQYF

V: TRBV9
size: .
J: TRBJ2-5
D: .
DNA: TGTGCCAGCAGCGTAGTTGGGGGGTCGGAGACCCAGTACTTC
CDR3: CASSVVGGSETQYF

V: TRBV7-2
size: .
J: TRBJ1-2
D: .
DNA: TGTGCCAGCAGCTTATTAGCACAGTCAGAGCTAGTCTCCTTC
CDR3: CASSLLAQSELVSF